These 30 T cell receptor beta chains were all obtained from the same sample, sequenced in a study of blood T cell repertoires in COVID-19. The protocol was immunoSEQ multiplex PCR, while the TCRdb copy is restricted to in-frame clones and leaves out a portion. The sample lists approximately 170,000 clones; about 85% were seen once. The sequencing input was peripheral blood. The receptors were gathered from an elderly man with COVID-19, enrolled during active disease.

A few counts support this clone. The CDR3 reads CASAGDRWTEAFF. In nucleotides, the CDR3 is TGTGCCAGCGCAGGGGATCGTTGGACTGAAGCTTTCTTT. The chain employs TRBV6-5 and TRBJ1-1; D is possibly TRBD1 (6 bases). Germline V lookup: CDR1 MNHEY, CDR2 SVGAGI. CDR3 size: 13 residues. Between the trimmed V and J ends, which lost 8 bases and 5 bases, there was a span of 15 bases.

The chain combines TRBV2 with TRBJ1-1; D is unresolved. Trimming took 0 bases from V and 0 from J, leaving 11 bases between them. The CDR3 spans 16 residues. The germline V gene has CDR1 SNHLY and CDR2 FYNNEI. The CDR3 loop reads CASSEAMSVMNTEAFF. CDR3 bases: TGTGCCAGCAGTGAAGCTATGAGCGTGATGAACACTGAAGCTTTCTTT.

V usage is TRBV2 and J usage is TRBJ1-1, with TRBD1 as a possible D gene (5 bases). V was clipped by 2 bases and J by 8 bases, with 12 bases between them. The CDR3 contains 13 residues. The germline V gene has CDR1 SNHLY and CDR2 FYNNEI. Here the CDR3 reads CASSERLGGEAFF. The CDR3 DNA sequence: TGTGCCAGCAGTGAAAGGCTCGGGGGAGAAGCTTTCTTT. Combining the CDR3 with reference TRBV2 and TRBJ1-1 gives the whole variable domain EPEVTQTPSHQVTQMGQEVILRCVPISNHLYFYWYRQILGQKVEFLVSFYNNEISEKSEIFDDQFSVERPDGSNFTLKIRSTKLEDSAMYFCASSERLGGEAFFGQGTRLTVV.

This chain links TRBV3-1 (or the pseudogene TRBV3-2) with TRBJ1-1; D is unresolved. V lost 5 bases and J lost 2, with 12 bases in between. The germline V gene encodes CDR1 LGHDT and CDR2 YNNKEL (reference sequence). The CDR3 contains 14 residues. The CDR3 region is CASSESGYNTEAFF. CDR3 sequence (DNA): TGTGCCAGCAGCGAGTCGGGGTATAACACTGAAGCTTTCTTT.

The chain links TRBV4-1 to TRBJ2-3, with 8 bases matching TRBD1. Losses at the gene ends were 1 base for V and 2 bases for J; bases not matched to a gene: 5. This CDR3 is built from 16 residues. The germline V gene has CDR1 MGHRA and CDR2 YSYEKL. CDR3 loop: CASSQGVGQVTDTQYF. For the CDR3, the DNA is TGCGCCAGCAGCCAAGGGGTGGGACAGGTCACAGATACGCAGTATTTT.

With respect to this clone: The junction departs from germline at one end; a sequencing error may be responsible. J is TRBJ2-3 and V is TRBV3-1 (or the pseudogene TRBV3-2); 7 nucleotides align to TRBD2. The germline gives CDR1 LGHDT, CDR2 YNNKEL (reference sequence). This CDR3 has 13 residues. DNA for the CDR3: TGTGCCAGCAGCCAAGATTCGAGGACTAGAGGGATGTTT. Its protein is CASSQDSRTRGMF.

This clone was counted a single time. The V and J genes are TRBV10-3 and TRBJ1-1; a weak D match, TRBD1 (5 bases). The CDR3 has 15 residues. The V gene's germline CDR1 is ENHRY and CDR2 SYGVKD. With 2 bases removed from V and 0 bases from J, the gap between germline ends came to 10 bases. The CDR3, as DNA: TGTGCCATCAGTGAGGGTGGGGCGATGAACACTGAAGCTTTCTTT. Residues: CAISEGGAMNTEAFF.

The rearrangement uses TRBV19 and TRBJ1-4; 8 positions match TRBD1. V lost 4 bases, J lost 8 bases, and 12 bases stayed unmatched. This CDR3 is built from 16 residues. Germline V gene data show CDR1 as LNHDA and CDR2 as SQIVND (reference sequence). This chain's CDR3 is CASSTPQGAIEEKLFF. CDR3 sequence (DNA): TGTGCCAGTAGTACCCCCCAGGGGGCAATCGAGGAAAAACTGTTTTTT.

Of note for this clone: Other nucleotide sequences from this sample produce the same CDR3. This chain joins TRBV7-8 and TRBJ1-5, with D maybe TRBD1 (5 bases). The CDR3 has 13 residues. Germline CDR1 SGHVS, CDR2 FQNEAQ. Trimming took 5 bases from V and 5 from J, leaving 10 bases between them. The CDR3 spells CASSPTGDQPQHF. DNA for the CDR3: TGTGCCAGCAGCCCGACGGGGGATCAGCCCCAGCATTTT.

The chain links TRBV18 to TRBJ1-5; unclear D gene. Trimming cost V 6 bases and J 4 bases, with 19 bases left between them. The CDR3 contains 16 residues. Germline CDR1 reads KGHSH; CDR2 reads LQKENI. In DNA form, the CDR3 reads TGTGCCAGCTCTCCCATACCCGGTGTTCTAAATCAGCCCCAGCATTTT. This codes for CASSPIPGVLNQPQHF.

The CDR3 region is CASSQKRGGAGANVLTF. The CDR3 region has the DNA TGTGCCAGCAGCCAAAAAAGGGGGGGAGCTGGGGCCAACGTCCTGACTTTC. This sequence joins TRBV3-1 (or the pseudogene TRBV3-2) and TRBJ2-6, with D perhaps matching TRBD2 (7 bases). The CDR3 loop spans 17 amino acids. In germline, CDR1 is LGHDT, CDR2 YNNKEL (reference sequence). Trimming left V 2 bases short and J 2 bases short, with 13 bases between.

The gene calls are TRBV7-9 and TRBJ1-2, with 8 bases matching TRBD1. CDR3 length equals 12 residues. Germline CDR1 SEHNR, CDR2 FQNEAQ (reference sequence). V shed 5 bases and J 6 bases; nucleotides not matched to a gene: 2. As DNA, the CDR3 is TGTGCCAGCAGCCCACAGGGGGATGGCTACACCTTC. Its translation is CASSPQGDGYTF.

The V and J genes are TRBV9 and TRBJ2-1; tentatively, D is TRBD2 (7 bases). CDR1 and CDR2 from the germline V gene are SGDLS and YYNGEE. Trimming shortened V by 3 bases and J by 2 bases, and 12 bases separated the two germline ends. The CDR3 sequence is 15 residues long. CDR3 DNA sequence: TGTGCCAGCAGCGGCGGGGGCGAAACCTACAATGAGCAGTTCTTC. Its translation is CASSGGGETYNEQFF.

This chain joins TRBV7-8 and TRBJ1-5; D gene unclear. The CDR3 totals 18 residues. Trimming left V 0 bases short and J 1 base short, with 16 bases between. Germline CDR1 and CDR2: SGHVS and FQNEAQ. The CDR3 DNA is TGTGCCAGCAGCTTAGCGTCAGTGGGGAGGTACAGCAATCAGCCCCAGCATTTT. It encodes CASSLASVGRYSNQPQHF.

The chain recombines TRBV7-2 with TRBJ2-5; 8 bases align to TRBD2. The CDR3 has 18 residues. Germline V CDR1 and CDR2: SGHTA, FQGNSA. Trimming took 2 bases from V and 1 from J; bases not matched to a gene: 12. The CDR3 reads CASSLRATSGGPQETQYF. The CDR3 DNA reads as TGTGCCAGCAGCTTAAGGGCTACGAGCGGGGGTCCCCAAGAGACCCAGTACTTC.

The rearrangement uses TRBV29-1 and TRBJ2-3, with TRBD2 identical over 8 bases. The V and J ends lost 1 base and 8 bases, in that order; junction bases with no gene match: 8. The CDR3 runs 14 residues. Germline V gene sequence: CDR1 SQVTM, CDR2 ANQGSEA. CDR3 region: CSVEGSGGYGTQYF. The CDR3 DNA is TGCAGCGTTGAAGGGAGCGGGGGATACGGTACGCAGTATTTT.

The rearrangement joins TRBV12-5 to TRBJ2-3; 11 bases line up with TRBD2. Trimming at V came to 6 bases and at J to 2 bases, leaving 4 bases not matched to a gene. The CDR3 runs 15 residues. Germline-derived CDR1 and CDR2 are LGHNT and FRNRAP. The CDR3 region has the DNA TGTGCTAGTGGGCGACTAGCGGGGCCCACAGATACGCAGTATTTT. The encoded protein is CASGRLAGPTDTQYF. Full variable domain (remainder filled in from reference TRBV12-5 and TRBJ2-3): DARVTQTPRHKVTEMGQEVTMRCQPILGHNTVFWYRQTMMQGLELLAYFRNRAPLDDSGMPKDRFSAEMPDATLATLKIQPSEPRDSAVYFCASGRLAGPTDTQYFGPGTRLTVL.

V and J are TRBV6-5 and TRBJ1-2; 9 bases line up with TRBD1. This CDR3 region has 14 residues. In germline, CDR1 is MNHEY, CDR2 SVGAGI. The V gene end was trimmed by 5 bases and the J gene end by 8 bases; junction bases not matched to a gene: 9. CDR3 nucleotide sequence: TGTGCCAGCAGTAGGGGGACAGGGTCTGAAGGCTACACCTTC. Its protein is CASSRGTGSEGYTF.

The V gene is TRBV7-2, the J gene TRBJ1-6; D may be TRBD1 (5 bases). This CDR3 is built from 16 residues. With 5 bases removed from V and 9 bases from J, the gap between germline ends came to 20 bases. Per germline, CDR1 SGHTA and CDR2 FQGNSA. The CDR3 region is CASSPDGPGISSPLHF. The CDR3 DNA reads as TGTGCCAGCAGCCCAGACGGGCCAGGGATAAGTTCACCCCTCCACTTT.

This chain connects TRBV5-1 to TRBJ2-7, with D possibly TRBD2 on 6 matching bases. The CDR3 is made up of 16 amino acids. Germline values: CDR1 SGHRS, CDR2 YFSETQ. The V and J ends lost 4 bases and 0 bases respectively, with 17 bases between them. The CDR3 loop is CASSASLSGSSYEQYF. DNA of the CDR3: TGCGCCAGCAGCGCATCCCTTAGCGGCAGCTCCTACGAGCAGTACTTC.

The chain's CDR3 is CASSLASVTDTQYF. CDR3 nucleotides: TGCGCCAGCAGCTTGGCTAGCGTAACAGATACGCAGTATTTT. J is TRBJ2-3 and V is TRBV5-1; possible D gene TRBD2, 6 bases. The CDR3 spans 14 residues. V lost 0 bases to trimming and J lost 3 bases, with 8 bases between them. Germline assignment: CDR1 SGHRS and CDR2 YFSETQ.

This chain uses TRBV5-1 with TRBJ1-1; D ambiguous. The CDR3 length is 15 residues. Deletions cut 0 bases from V and 5 bases from J, with 14 bases between. Germline V CDR1 and CDR2: SGHRS, YFSETQ. The CDR3: CASSLVGRGSTEAFF. In DNA form, the CDR3 reads TGCGCCAGCAGCTTGGTCGGGAGAGGAAGTACTGAAGCTTTCTTT. The complete variable domain, with remaining parts taken from reference TRBV5-1 and TRBJ1-1, reads KAGVTQTPRYLIKTRGQQVTLSCSPISGHRSVSWYQQTPGQGLQFLFEYFSETQRNKGNFPGRFSGRQFSNSRSEMNVSTLELGDSALYLCASSLVGRGSTEAFFGQGTRLTVV.

This clone showed up just a few times. The chain couples TRBV21-1 to TRBJ1-5. TRBV21-1 is a known pseudogene. The CDR3 extends over 16 amino acids. The CDR3 loop is CASSTRGAGSNQPQHF. In nucleotides, the CDR3 is TGTGCCAGCAGCACACGGGGGGCGGGAAGCAATCAGCCCCAGCATTTT.

V and J are TRBV7-8 and TRBJ1-2, with TRBD1 identical over 8 bases. Trimming took 5 bases from V and 4 from J; bases not matched to a gene: 9. Germline assignment: CDR1 SGHVS and CDR2 FQNEAQ. The CDR3 has 15 residues. DNA of the CDR3: TGTGCCAGCAGCCGCGGGGACAGGAGGACCTATGGCTACACCTTC. This sequence encodes CASSRGDRRTYGYTF.

The chain joins TRBV11-2 to TRBJ2-3, with a tentative D call TRBD2 (5 bases). The germline CDR1 and CDR2 sequences are SGHAT and FQNNGV. V gave up 4 bases and J gave up 10 bases, with 18 bases separating them. The CDR3 spans 14 residues. CDR3 DNA: TGTGCCAGCAGCTCCTATAGCGCCCCTGATTCGCAGTATTTT. It specifies CASSSYSAPDSQYF. Together with reference TRBV11-2 and TRBJ2-3, the CDR3 gives the full variable domain: EAGVAQSPRYKIIEKRQSVAFWCNPISGHATLYWYQQILGQGPKLLIQFQNNGVVDDSQLPKDRFSAERLKGVDSTLKIQPAKLEDSAVYLCASSSYSAPDSQYFGPGTRLTVL.

This chain joins TRBV7-2 and TRBJ1-1; D is uncertain. Deletions cut 2 bases from V and 0 bases from J, with 13 bases between. From germline, CDR1 is SGHTA and CDR2 FQGNSA. The CDR3 sequence is 16 residues long. CDR3 amino acids: CASSLNSLNVNTEAFF. DNA for the CDR3: TGTGCCAGCAGCTTAAACTCACTTAATGTGAACACTGAAGCTTTCTTT.

The chain employs TRBV3-1 (or the pseudogene TRBV3-2) and TRBJ2-1, with a weak D call TRBD1 (5 bases). CDR1 LGHDT and CDR2 YNNKEL come from the germline V gene (reference sequence). V dropped 1 base and J dropped 8 bases, with 9 bases sitting between them. This CDR3 spans 13 amino acids. The CDR3 spells CASSQGRGYEQFF. As DNA, the CDR3 is TGTGCCAGCAGCCAAGGAAGGGGCTATGAGCAGTTCTTC.

This clone was observed a few times. The chain links TRBV6-4 to TRBJ1-6; D is possibly TRBD1 (6 bases). CDR1 and CDR2 from the germline V gene are MRHNA and SNTAGT. With 8 bases removed from V and 1 base from J, the gap between germline ends came to 15 bases. This CDR3 contains 16 residues. The CDR3 bases are TGTGCCAGCGCCCCCCACAGGGTATCCTATAATTCACCCCTCCACTTT. This sequence encodes CASAPHRVSYNSPLHF.

The V gene is TRBV24-1, the J gene TRBJ2-2; D uncertain. Per germline, CDR1 KGHDR and CDR2 SFDVKD. This CDR3 has 12 residues. Trimming shortened V by 9 bases and J by 5 bases, and 9 bases separated the two germline ends. The CDR3 nucleotides read TGTGCCACCCTCCGTCGGACCGGGGAGCTGTTTTTT. This translates into CATLRRTGELFF.

The rearrangement uses TRBV13 and TRBJ1-5; TRBD1 aligns across 8 bases. The CDR3 loop spans 14 amino acids. V dropped 5 bases and J dropped 1; count of bases not matched to a gene: 1. Germline V gene lookup returns CDR1 PRHDT and CDR2 FYEKMQ (reference sequence). The CDR3 DNA sequence: TGTGCCAGCAGCCACAGGGGGAGCAATCAGCCCCAGCATTTT. It specifies CASSHRGSNQPQHF. Looking up the rest from reference TRBV13 and TRBJ1-5 gives the full variable domain: AAGVIQSPRHLIKEKRETATLKCYPIPRHDTVYWYQQGPGQDPQFLISFYEKMQSDKGSIPDRFSAQQFSDYHSELNMSSLELGDSALYFCASSHRGSNQPQHFGDGTRLSIL.